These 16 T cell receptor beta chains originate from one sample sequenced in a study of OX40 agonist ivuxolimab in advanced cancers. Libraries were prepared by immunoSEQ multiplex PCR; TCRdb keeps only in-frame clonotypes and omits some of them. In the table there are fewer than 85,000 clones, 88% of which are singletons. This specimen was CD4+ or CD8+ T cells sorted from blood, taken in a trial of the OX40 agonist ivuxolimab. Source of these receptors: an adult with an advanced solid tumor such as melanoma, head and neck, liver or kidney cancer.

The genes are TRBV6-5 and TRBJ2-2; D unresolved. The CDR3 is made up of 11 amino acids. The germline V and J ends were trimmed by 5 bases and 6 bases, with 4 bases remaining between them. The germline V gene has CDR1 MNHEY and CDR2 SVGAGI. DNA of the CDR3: TGTGCCAGCAGTCGGTCCGGGGAGCTGTTTTTT. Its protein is CASSRSGELFF.

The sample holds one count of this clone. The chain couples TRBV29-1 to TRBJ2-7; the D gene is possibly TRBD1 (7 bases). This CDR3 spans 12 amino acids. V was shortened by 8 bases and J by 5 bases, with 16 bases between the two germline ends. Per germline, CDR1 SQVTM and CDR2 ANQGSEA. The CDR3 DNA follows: TGCAGCACCCGGGGGACAGACAACGAGCAGTACTTC. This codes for CSTRGTDNEQYF.

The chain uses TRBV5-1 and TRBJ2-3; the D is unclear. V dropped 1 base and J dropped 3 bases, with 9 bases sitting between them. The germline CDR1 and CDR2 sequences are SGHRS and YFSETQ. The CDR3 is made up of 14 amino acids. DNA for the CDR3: TGCGCCAGCAGCTTGTCCGGCTTTACAGATACGCAGTATTTT. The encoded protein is CASSLSGFTDTQYF.

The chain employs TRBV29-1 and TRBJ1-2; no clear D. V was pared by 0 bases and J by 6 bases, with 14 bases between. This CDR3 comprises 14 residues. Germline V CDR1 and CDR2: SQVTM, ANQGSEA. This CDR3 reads CSVEDPRRTDGYTF. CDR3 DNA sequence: TGCAGCGTTGAAGATCCCCGGCGAACGGATGGCTACACCTTC.

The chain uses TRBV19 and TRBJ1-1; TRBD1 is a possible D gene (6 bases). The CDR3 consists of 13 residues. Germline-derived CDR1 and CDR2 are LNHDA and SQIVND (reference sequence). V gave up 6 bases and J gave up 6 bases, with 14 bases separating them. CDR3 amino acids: CASSLQGPAEAFF. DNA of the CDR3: TGTGCCAGTAGCTTACAGGGACCAGCTGAAGCTTTCTTT.

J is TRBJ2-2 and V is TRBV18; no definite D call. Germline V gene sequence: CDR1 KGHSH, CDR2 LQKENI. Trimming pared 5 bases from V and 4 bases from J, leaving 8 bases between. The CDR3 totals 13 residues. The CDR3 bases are TGTGCCAGCTCAGTCGGCCTCACCGGGGAGCTGTTTTTT. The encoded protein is CASSVGLTGELFF.

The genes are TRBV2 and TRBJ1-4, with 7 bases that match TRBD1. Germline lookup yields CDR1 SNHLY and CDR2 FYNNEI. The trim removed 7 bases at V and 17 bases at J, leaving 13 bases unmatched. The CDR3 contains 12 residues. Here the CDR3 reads CASNDLGQRRFF. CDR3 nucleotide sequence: TGTGCCAGCAACGACCTGGGACAGAGACGATTTTTT. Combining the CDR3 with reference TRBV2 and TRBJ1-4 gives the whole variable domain EPEVTQTPSHQVTQMGQEVILRCVPISNHLYFYWYRQILGQKVEFLVSFYNNEISEKSEIFDDQFSVERPDGSNFTLKIRSTKLEDSAMYFCASNDLGQRRFFGSGTQLSVL.

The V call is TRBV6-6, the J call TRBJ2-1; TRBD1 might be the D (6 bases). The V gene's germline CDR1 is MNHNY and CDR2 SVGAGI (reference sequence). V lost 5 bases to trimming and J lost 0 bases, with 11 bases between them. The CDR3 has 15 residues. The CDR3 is CASSQTGSSYNEQFF. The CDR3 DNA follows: TGTGCCAGCAGTCAAACAGGGAGCTCCTACAATGAGCAGTTCTTC.

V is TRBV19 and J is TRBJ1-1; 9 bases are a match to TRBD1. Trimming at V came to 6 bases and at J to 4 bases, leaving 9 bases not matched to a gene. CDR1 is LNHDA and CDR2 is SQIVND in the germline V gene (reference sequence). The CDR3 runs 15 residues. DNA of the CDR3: TGTGCCAGTAGCCCACAGGGGGCGAGGGGCACTGAAGCTTTCTTT. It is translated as CASSPQGARGTEAFF.

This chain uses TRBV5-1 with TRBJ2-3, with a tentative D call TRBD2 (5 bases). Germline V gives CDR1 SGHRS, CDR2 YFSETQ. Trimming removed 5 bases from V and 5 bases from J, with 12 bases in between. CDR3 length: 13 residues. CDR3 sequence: CASSIPGRDTQYF. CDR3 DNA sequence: TGCGCCAGCAGTATCCCGGGGAGAGATACGCAGTATTTT.

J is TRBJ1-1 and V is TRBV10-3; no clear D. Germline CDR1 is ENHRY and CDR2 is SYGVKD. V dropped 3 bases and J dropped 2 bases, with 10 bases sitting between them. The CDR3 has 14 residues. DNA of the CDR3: TGTGCCATCAGTGATAGTTACCCAAACACTGAAGCTTTCTTT. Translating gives CAISDSYPNTEAFF.

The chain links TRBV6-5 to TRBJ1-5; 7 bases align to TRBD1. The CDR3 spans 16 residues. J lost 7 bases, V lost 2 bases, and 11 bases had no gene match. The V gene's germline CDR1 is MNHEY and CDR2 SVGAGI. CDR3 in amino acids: CASSYKMTGLGQPQHF. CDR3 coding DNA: TGTGCCAGCAGTTACAAAATGACAGGGCTGGGGCAGCCCCAGCATTTT.

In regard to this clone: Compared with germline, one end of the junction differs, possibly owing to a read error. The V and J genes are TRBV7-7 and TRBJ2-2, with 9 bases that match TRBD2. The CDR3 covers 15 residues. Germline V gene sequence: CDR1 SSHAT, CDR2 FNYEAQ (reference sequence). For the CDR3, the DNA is TGTGCTAGCAGCCCATTAGCGGGAGACACCGGGGAGCTGTTTTTT. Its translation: CASSPLAGDTGELFF.

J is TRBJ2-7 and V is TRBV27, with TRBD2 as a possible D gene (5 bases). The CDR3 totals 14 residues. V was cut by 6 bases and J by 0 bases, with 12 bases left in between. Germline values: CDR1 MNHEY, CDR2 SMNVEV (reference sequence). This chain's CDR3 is CASRRTGSSYEQYF. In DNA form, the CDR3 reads TGTGCCAGCAGGAGGACGGGAAGCTCCTACGAGCAGTACTTC.

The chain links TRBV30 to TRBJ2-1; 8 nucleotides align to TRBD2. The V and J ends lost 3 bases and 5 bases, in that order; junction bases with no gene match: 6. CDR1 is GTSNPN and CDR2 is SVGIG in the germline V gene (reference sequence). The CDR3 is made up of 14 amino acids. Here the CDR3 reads CAWRGLAGDNEQFF. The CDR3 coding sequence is TGTGCCTGGAGAGGTCTAGCGGGCGACAATGAGCAGTTCTTC.

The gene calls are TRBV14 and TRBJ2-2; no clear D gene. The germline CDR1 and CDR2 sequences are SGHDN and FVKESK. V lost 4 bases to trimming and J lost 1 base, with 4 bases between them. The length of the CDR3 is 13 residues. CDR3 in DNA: TGTGCCAGCAGCCGCCGGAACACCGGGGAGCTGTTTTTT. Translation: CASSRRNTGELFF. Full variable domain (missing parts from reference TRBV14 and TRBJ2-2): EAGVTQFPSHSVIEKGQTVTLRCDPISGHDNLYWYRRVMGKEIKFLLHFVKESKQDESGMPNNRFLAERTGGTYSTLKVQPAELEDSGVYFCASSRRNTGELFFGEGSRLTVL.